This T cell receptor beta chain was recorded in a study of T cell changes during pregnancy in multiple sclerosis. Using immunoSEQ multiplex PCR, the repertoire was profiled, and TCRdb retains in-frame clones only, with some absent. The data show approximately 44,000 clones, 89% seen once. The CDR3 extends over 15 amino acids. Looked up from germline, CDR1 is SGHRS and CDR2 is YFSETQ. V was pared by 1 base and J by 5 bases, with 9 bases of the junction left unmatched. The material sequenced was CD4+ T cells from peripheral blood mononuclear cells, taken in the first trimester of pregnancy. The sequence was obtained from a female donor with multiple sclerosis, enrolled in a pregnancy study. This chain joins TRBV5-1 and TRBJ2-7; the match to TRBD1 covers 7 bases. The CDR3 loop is CASSLPRRTGDEQYF. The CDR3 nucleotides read TGCGCCAGCAGCTTGCCCCGACGTACAGGGGACGAGCAGTACTTC.